These T cell receptor beta chains were read from a single sample in a study of cytomegalovirus exposure and HLA in healthy donors. Repertoires were generated with immunoSEQ multiplex PCR, while TCRdb's copy carries only in-frame clones and drops some. In the table there are 150,000 to 200,000 clones, roughly four fifths of which are singletons. Sequencing used PBMCs. These TCRs come from a man aged 45-60 years in good health and CMV-seropositive. The CDR3 runs from the conserved cysteine through the conserved F or W. D genes are given only for firm matches. Clone sizes are given selectively: once, few, many, or a class where the clone is expanded.

v_call	clone_size	j_call	d_call	cdr3_aa	cdr3_nt
TRBV27	.	TRBJ2-3	.	CASSSQGLDTQYF	TGTGCCAGCAGTTCTCAGGGTCTAGATACGCAGTATTTT
TRBV30	.	TRBJ1-1	TRBD1	CAWSVSQGARIEAFF	TGTGCCTGGAGTGTATCGCAGGGGGCGCGAATTGAAGCTTTCTTT
TRBV15	.	TRBJ2-1	TRBD2	CATSRDIAGGLNEQFF	TGTGCCACCAGCAGAGATATAGCGGGGGGGCTCAATGAGCAGTTCTTC
TRBV19	.	TRBJ1-2	.	CASRADFYDYTF	TGTGCCAGTAGGGCAGACTTCTATGACTACACCTTC
TRBV4-2	.	TRBJ2-1	.	CASSQVGQGYNEQFF	TGTGCCAGCAGCCAAGTTGGTCAGGGGTACAATGAGCAGTTCTTC
TRBV6-6	.	TRBJ2-1	.	CASSSSPKGRNEQFF	TGTGCCAGCAGTTCCTCCCCGAAGGGGCGGAATGAGCAGTTCTTC
TRBV18	.	TRBJ1-1	.	CASSAYDMNTEAFF	TGTGCCAGCTCAGCCTATGACATGAACACTGAAGCTTTCTTT
TRBV5-5	.	TRBJ1-4	TRBD1	CASSLVGQGSEKLFF	TGTGCCAGCAGCTTGGTGGGACAGGGGAGTGAAAAACTGTTTTTT
TRBV2	.	TRBJ2-5	.	CASSEGRAPQETQYF	TGTGCCAGCAGTGAAGGCAGGGCACCCCAAGAGACCCAGTACTTC
TRBV7-9	.	TRBJ1-2	.	CASSGRLYGYTF	TGTGCCAGCAGCGGTAGACTCTATGGCTACACCTTC
TRBV29-1	.	TRBJ2-7	TRBD2	CSVRDYSYEQYF	TGCAGCGTCCGGGACTACTCCTACGAGCAGTACTTC
TRBV11-1	.	TRBJ2-7	TRBD1	CASSSGTGGGEQYF	TGTGCCAGCAGCTCGGGGACAGGGGGCGGCGAGCAGTACTTC
TRBV5-1	.	TRBJ1-6	TRBD1	CASSAVPTGGLLPLHF	TGCGCCAGCAGCGCGGTTCCGACAGGGGGTTTGTTACCCCTCCACTTT
TRBV15	once	TRBJ2-7	.	CATSSNRDNPYEQYF	TGTGCCACCAGCTCGAACCGGGACAACCCCTACGAGCAGTACTTC
TRBV4-3	.	TRBJ2-6	.	CASSQDGGATGANVLTF	TGCGCCAGCAGCCAAGATGGGGGGGCAACTGGGGCCAACGTCCTGACTTTC
TRBV5-6	.	TRBJ2-7	TRBD1	CASSYGQGGSYEQYF	TGTGCCAGCAGCTACGGACAGGGGGGATCCTACGAGCAGTACTTC
TRBV14	.	TRBJ1-2	.	CASSQVGRGWYTF	TGTGCCAGCAGCCAAGTCGGACGGGGGTGGTACACCTTC
TRBV15	.	TRBJ2-7	.	CATSRVGGAAYEQYF	TGTGCCACCAGCAGAGTGGGCGGGGCGGCCTACGAGCAGTACTTC
TRBV5-1	.	TRBJ2-1	TRBD2	CASSFTSGRAYNEQFF	TGCGCCAGCAGCTTCACTAGCGGGAGGGCCTACAATGAGCAGTTCTTC
TRBV6-4	.	TRBJ2-5	.	CASSEVSKPSCNETQYF	TGTGCCAGCAGTGAAGTGTCCAAACCCAGTTGTAACGAGACCCAGTACTTC
TRBV28	.	TRBJ2-7	.	CASSFQVEQYF	TGTGCCAGCAGTTTCCAGGTCGAGCAGTACTTC
TRBV6-1	.	TRBJ1-2	.	CASSGWGTSNGYTF	TGTGCCAGCAGTGGATGGGGGACTTCGAATGGCTACACCTTC
TRBV6-5	.	TRBJ1-1	.	CASSESGRAKAFF	TGTGCCAGCAGTGAATCAGGGCGCGCCAAAGCTTTCTTT
TRBV5-1	.	TRBJ2-7	TRBD1	CASSLRQGWYEQYF	TGCGCCAGCAGCTTAAGACAGGGGTGGTACGAGCAGTACTTC
TRBV27	.	TRBJ2-7	.	CASSSNRPYEQYF	TGTGCCAGCAGTTCGAACAGACCCTACGAGCAGTACTTC
TRBV18	.	TRBJ1-5	TRBD1	CASAARDRDQPQHF	TGTGCCAGCGCGGCTCGGGACAGGGATCAGCCCCAGCATTTT
TRBV19	once	TRBJ2-2	.	CASSIESGWTGELFF	TGTGCCAGTAGTATCGAATCAGGGTGGACCGGGGAGCTGTTTTTT
TRBV5-4	.	TRBJ2-2	TRBD1	CASSSGTGGTGELFF	TGTGCCAGCAGCTCCGGGACAGGGGGTACCGGGGAGCTGTTTTTT
TRBV29-1	once	TRBJ1-1	.	CSVANTEAFF	TGCAGCGTTGCTAACACTGAAGCTTTCTTT
TRBV6-1	few	TRBJ1-4	TRBD1	CASITGATNEKLFF	TGTGCCAGCATCACAGGGGCAACTAATGAAAAACTGTTTTTT
TRBV28	.	TRBJ1-2	.	CASSLRLGQGRGYTF	TGTGCCAGCAGTTTACGTCTCGGGCAGGGTCGTGGCTACACCTTC
TRBV29-1	.	TRBJ2-3	TRBD2	CSVGGREGSSSTDTQYF	TGCAGCGTTGGTGGGCGGGAGGGAAGTTCCAGCACAGATACGCAGTATTTT
TRBV6-4	.	TRBJ1-1	TRBD1	CASSTDREMEMNTEAFF	TGTGCCAGCAGTACGGACAGGGAGATGGAAATGAACACTGAAGCTTTCTTT
TRBV7-9	.	TRBJ2-3	TRBD2	CASSFGGRRVGTDTQYF	TGTGCCAGCAGCTTTGGCGGGAGGAGAGTTGGCACAGATACGCAGTATTTT
TRBV28	.	TRBJ2-3	TRBD2	CASTASGKTDTQYF	TGTGCCAGCACGGCTAGCGGGAAGACAGATACGCAGTATTTT
TRBV10-2	.	TRBJ1-2	.	CASSDSYGYTF	TGCGCCAGCAGTGACAGCTATGGCTACACCTTC
TRBV28	once	TRBJ1-2	TRBD1	CASSFGVQGDEGYTF	TGTGCCAGCAGTTTCGGAGTCCAGGGGGACGAGGGCTACACCTTC
TRBV5-1	.	TRBJ1-1	.	CASSLALGGGTEAFF	TGCGCCAGCAGCTTGGCATTGGGGGGGGGCACTGAAGCTTTCTTT
TRBV7-8	.	TRBJ2-2	.	CASSSAKTSFAGELFF	TGTGCCAGCAGCTCAGCGAAGACTAGTTTCGCCGGGGAGCTGTTTTTT
TRBV4-2	.	TRBJ2-7	TRBD1	CASSSGQGGYEQYF	TGTGCCAGCAGCTCAGGACAGGGGGGCTACGAGCAGTACTTC
TRBV5-6	.	TRBJ2-7	TRBD2	CASSLRLAGGPSYEQYF	TGTGCCAGCAGCTTGCGGCTAGCGGGAGGGCCCTCCTACGAGCAGTACTTC
TRBV29-1	.	TRBJ1-3	.	CSVARGSGNTIYF	TGCAGCGTTGCCAGAGGGAGTGGAAACACCATATATTTT
TRBV5-1	few	TRBJ1-2	.	CASSLAGNYGYTF	TGCGCCAGCAGCTTGGCAGGGAACTATGGCTACACCTTC
TRBV7-9	few	TRBJ2-1	TRBD2	CASSLGEGKPGRYNEQFF	TGTGCCAGCAGCTTAGGGGAGGGCAAACCGGGTCGCTACAATGAGCAGTTCTTC
TRBV19	.	TRBJ1-5	TRBD1	CASTSGQGLGQPQHF	TGTGCCAGTACCTCGGGACAGGGATTGGGTCAGCCCCAGCATTTT
TRBV6-1	.	TRBJ1-1	.	CASSFDRNMNTEAFF	TGTGCCAGCAGTTTTGACAGGAACATGAACACTGAAGCTTTCTTT
TRBV6-5	.	TRBJ2-7	.	CASSYSAQGSNYEQYF	TGTGCCAGCAGTTACTCCGCACAGGGATCCAACTACGAGCAGTACTTC
TRBV5-1	.	TRBJ2-5	TRBD1	CASSHRDSTFQETQYF	TGCGCCAGCAGCCACCGGGACAGCACTTTCCAAGAGACCCAGTACTTC
TRBV30	.	TRBJ2-5	.	CAWSPPGWETQYF	TGTGCCTGGAGCCCCCCGGGATGGGAGACCCAGTACTTC
TRBV7-5	.	TRBJ2-3	.	CVRSLVSRSTDTQCF	TGTGTCAGAAGCTTAGTTTCGCGTTCCACAGATACGCAGTGTTTT
TRBV5-1	.	TRBJ2-2	TRBD1	CASSTDRGNTGELFF	TGCGCCAGCAGCACCGACAGGGGTAACACCGGGGAGCTGTTTTTT
TRBV6-5	.	TRBJ1-4	TRBD1	CASRNNRGANEKLFF	TGTGCCAGCAGAAACAACAGGGGGGCTAATGAAAAACTGTTTTTT
TRBV7-9	.	TRBJ2-7	TRBD2	CASSTSSGGVSYEQYF	TGTGCCAGCAGTACCTCTAGCGGGGGAGTTTCCTACGAGCAGTACTTC
TRBV5-5	.	TRBJ1-1	.	CASSLDFWDTEAFF	TGTGCCAGCAGCTTAGACTTCTGGGACACTGAAGCTTTCTTT
TRBV13	.	TRBJ2-7	TRBD2	CASSPSGRAPNEQYF	TGTGCCAGCAGCCCGAGCGGGAGGGCCCCCAACGAGCAGTACTTC
TRBV19	once	TRBJ1-5	TRBD1	CASGHFYRDSKDSNQPQHF	TGTGCCAGTGGACATTTTTACCGGGACAGCAAAGATAGCAATCAGCCCCAGCATTTT
TRBV9	.	TRBJ1-2	TRBD1	CASSQDRAYGYTF	TGTGCCAGCAGCCAAGACAGGGCCTATGGCTACACCTTC
TRBV19	.	TRBJ2-7	.	CASSMVGDRTYEQYF	TGTGCCAGTAGTATGGTTGGAGACAGAACCTACGAGCAGTACTTC
TRBV5-1	few	TRBJ1-2	.	CASSPGGLNYGYTF	TGCGCCAGCAGCCCCGGGGGACTGAACTATGGCTACACCTTC